Below, 20 T cell receptor beta chains from the same sample are listed, as sequenced in a study of cytomegalovirus exposure and HLA in healthy donors. Use of 60 Vbeta and 13 Jbeta primers characterized the PCR. Assay: immunoSEQ multiplex PCR; the TCRdb copy retains only in-frame clones and omits some. The table has 160,000 or so clones, roughly nine tenths seen once; the top ten hold about 0.93%. Sequenced sample: PBMCs. The receptors stem from a woman aged 30 to 39 in good health and CMV-seronegative.

This clone was observed a handful of times. J is TRBJ1-1 and V is TRBV6-6; the match to TRBD1 covers 7 bases. The CDR3 is 14 amino acids. V was pared by 5 bases and J by 7 bases, with 10 bases of the junction left unmatched. Germline V gives CDR1 MNHNY, CDR2 SVGAGI (reference sequence). This chain's CDR3 is CASSRQGGLGEAFF. DNA of the CDR3: TGTGCCAGCAGTCGACAGGGTGGTTTAGGTGAAGCTTTCTTT.

The chain joins TRBV19 to TRBJ2-1, with D possibly matching TRBD2 (6 bases). CDR3 length: 14 amino acids. The V end was cut by 9 bases, the J end by 4 bases, with 16 bases between. Germline assignment: CDR1 LNHDA and CDR2 SQIVND (reference sequence). CDR3 DNA sequence: TGTGCCAGCAAAGACGGGACTTCTTACAATGAGCAGTTCTTC. Translating it yields CASKDGTSYNEQFF.

CDR3 sequence: CASGIQGSSNQPQHF. The CDR3, as DNA: TGTGCCAGCGGAATACAGGGGTCTAGCAATCAGCCCCAGCATTTT. This chain links TRBV2 with TRBJ1-5; TRBD1 matches 7 bases. Losses at the gene ends were 8 bases for V and 0 bases for J; bases not matched to a gene: 7. CDR3 length: 15 amino acids. The germline gives CDR1 SNHLY, CDR2 FYNNEI.

The chain carries TRBV9 and TRBJ2-7; TRBD1 matches 8 bases. The germline gives CDR1 SGDLS, CDR2 YYNGEE. Germline trimming cut 3 bases from V and 3 bases from J; bases unmatched to any gene: 11. The CDR3 loop spans 16 amino acids. CDR3 amino acids: CASSDLGQGMIYEQYF. The CDR3 coding sequence is TGTGCCAGCAGCGACCTTGGACAGGGAATGATCTACGAGCAGTACTTC.

This clone was seen more than once but under ten times. The V call is TRBV6-1, the J call TRBJ1-5; tentatively, D is TRBD1 (5 bases). CDR1 is MNHNS and CDR2 is SASEGT in the germline V gene. Trimming removed 6 bases from V and 6 bases from J, with 15 bases in between. This CDR3 comprises 14 residues. CDR3: CASRSGTPVQPQHF. CDR3 DNA: TGTGCCAGCAGATCCGGGACTCCCGTTCAGCCCCAGCATTTT.

This chain connects TRBV4-3 to TRBJ1-4, with D possibly TRBD1 on 6 matching bases. V lost 1 base and J lost 7, with 13 bases in between. CDR1 is LGHNA, CDR2 YSLEER, per germline. This CDR3 is 15 amino acids long. The CDR3 DNA follows: TGCGCCAGCAGCCAAGGGTACAGGGTCTTTGAAAAACTGTTTTTT. Residues: CASSQGYRVFEKLFF.

This sequence joins TRBV25-1 and TRBJ2-1; 12 nucleotides match TRBD2. This CDR3 has 16 residues. Germline CDR1 reads MGHDK; CDR2 reads SYGVNS. Trimming removed 2 bases from V and 4 bases from J; junction bases left unmatched: 3. The CDR3 reads CASSEPTSGGYNEQFF. In DNA form, the CDR3 reads TGTGCCAGCAGTGAACCGACTAGCGGGGGATACAATGAGCAGTTCTTC. The whole variable domain, remainder taken from reference TRBV25-1 and TRBJ2-1, is EADIYQTPRYLVIGTGKKITLECSQTMGHDKMYWYQQDPGMELHLIHYSYGVNSTEKGDLSSESTVSRIRTEHFPLTLESARPSHTSQYLCASSEPTSGGYNEQFFGPGTRLTVL.

V usage is TRBV19 and J usage is TRBJ1-2; no firm D call. V lost 2 bases and J lost 2, with 15 bases in between. The CDR3 has 16 residues. CDR1 is LNHDA, CDR2 SQIVND, per germline (reference sequence). CDR3 coding DNA: TGTGCCAGTAGTATAACGTGGCAGGCGCAAAACTATGGCTACACCTTC. Its protein product is CASSITWQAQNYGYTF.

The chain uses TRBV28 and TRBJ2-2, with TRBD1 matching 7 bases. J gave up 4 bases and V 5 bases, and 10 bases lay outside the gene matches. The germline gives CDR1 MDHEN, CDR2 SYDVKM. The CDR3 contains 16 residues. CDR3 sequence reads: CASSPLLTGVTGELFF. CDR3 nucleotide sequence: TGTGCCAGCAGTCCGCTCCTTACAGGGGTCACCGGGGAGCTGTTTTTT.

The chain recombines TRBV5-1 with TRBJ1-2, with TRBD1 identical over 9 bases. The CDR3 totals 14 residues. CDR1 and CDR2 (germline): SGHRS, YFSETQ. V was clipped by 0 bases and J by 4 bases; unmatched bases: 1. The CDR3 loop is CASSLGTGVYGYTF. The CDR3 DNA sequence: TGCGCCAGCAGCTTGGGGACAGGGGTCTATGGCTACACCTTC.

This clone was counted once. This chain joins TRBV9 and TRBJ2-1; D is possibly TRBD1 (6 bases). Germline values: CDR1 SGDLS, CDR2 YYNGEE. This CDR3 is 15 amino acids long. V lost 0 bases and J 0 bases, leaving 7 bases between the germline ends. The CDR3 sequence: CASSVEGVSYNEQFF. DNA of the CDR3: TGTGCCAGCAGCGTAGAGGGGGTCTCCTACAATGAGCAGTTCTTC.

The CDR3 loop reads CASSPRSLPPSPRQEAYNSPLHF. The CDR3, as DNA: TGTGCCAGCAGCCCCCGGTCGCTTCCCCCTTCTCCCCGACAGGAAGCCTATAATTCACCCCTCCACTTT. The rearrangement links TRBV27 to TRBJ1-6, with TRBD1 as a possible D gene (6 bases). Per germline, CDR1 MNHEY and CDR2 SMNVEV (reference sequence). V was cut by 6 bases and J by 2 bases, with 35 bases left in between. There are 23 residues in the CDR3.

This chain links TRBV4-1 with TRBJ2-1; D ambiguous. V lost 3 bases to trimming and J lost 7 bases, with 22 bases between them. The length of the CDR3 is 17 residues. Germline CDR1 reads MGHRA; CDR2 reads YSYEKL. CDR3 in amino acids: CASSHAWAQAPMNEQFF. DNA of the CDR3: TGCGCCAGCAGCCATGCCTGGGCCCAGGCCCCAATGAATGAGCAGTTCTTC.

The chain couples TRBV7-9 to TRBJ2-1; 9 bases fit TRBD2. The CDR3 loop spans 14 amino acids. CDR1 and CDR2 from the germline V gene are SEHNR and FQNEAQ (reference sequence). Losses at the gene ends were 6 bases for V and 9 bases for J; bases not matched to a gene: 9. CDR3 amino acids: CASSLLAGTGEQFF. The CDR3 DNA follows: TGTGCCAGCAGTCTTCTAGCGGGGACGGGTGAGCAGTTCTTC.

This sequence joins TRBV15 and TRBJ1-4, with 9 bases that match TRBD1. Trimming removed 3 bases from V and 3 bases from J; junction bases left unmatched: 2. CDR1 and CDR2 (germline): LNHNV, YYDKDF (reference sequence). The CDR3 totals 15 residues. The CDR3 nucleotides are TGTGCCACCAGCAGGTACAGGGGGCCTAATGAAAAACTGTTTTTT. Protein sequence: CATSRYRGPNEKLFF.

In its sample, this clone was seen once. The rearrangement joins TRBV7-2 to TRBJ1-2; 11 bases are shared with TRBD1. The CDR3 consists of 15 residues. V was clipped by 3 bases and J by 2 bases; unmatched bases: 2. Germline lookup yields CDR1 SGHTA and CDR2 FQGNSA. The chain's CDR3 is CASSFGQGANYGYTF. DNA for the CDR3: TGTGCCAGCAGCTTTGGACAGGGGGCAAACTATGGCTACACCTTC.

This chain uses TRBV5-1 with TRBJ2-1, with TRBD1 as a possible D gene (5 bases). Germline CDR1 SGHRS, CDR2 YFSETQ. V lost 3 bases and J lost 7, with 14 bases in between. The CDR3 has 14 residues. The CDR3 is CASSSRQNPNEQFF. The CDR3 coding sequence is TGCGCCAGCAGCTCCCGACAGAACCCTAATGAGCAGTTCTTC.

This chain joins TRBV19 and TRBJ1-1; D may be TRBD1 (5 bases). This CDR3 has 11 residues. The V gene lost 5 bases and the J gene lost 10 bases, with 11 bases spanning the gap. Germline assignment: CDR1 LNHDA and CDR2 SQIVND (reference sequence). The chain's CDR3 is CASSRMGGAFF. CDR3 DNA sequence: TGTGCCAGTAGTCGGATGGGGGGAGCTTTCTTT.

The V call is TRBV5-1, the J call TRBJ2-3; tentative D call: TRBD2 (5 bases). This CDR3 region has 12 residues. CDR1 and CDR2 from the germline V gene are SGHRS and YFSETQ. Trimming removed 4 bases from V and 6 bases from J, with 9 bases in between. The CDR3 DNA sequence: TGCGCCAGCAGCCGGAGGAGGGATACGCAGTATTTT. It specifies CASSRRRDTQYF.

The genes are TRBV19 and TRBJ2-5; D perhaps matches TRBD2 (6 bases). Trimming pared 6 bases from V and 4 bases from J, leaving 15 bases between. This CDR3 is 14 amino acids long. In germline, CDR1 is LNHDA, CDR2 SQIVND (reference sequence). The CDR3 DNA sequence: TGTGCCAGTAGGGGACTTACGGGGATAGAGACCCAGTACTTC. This gives the protein CASRGLTGIETQYF.